Reported below is one T cell receptor beta chain. This entry comes from a study of T-cell reconstitution after alpha-beta-depleted transplantation in children. Looked up from germline, CDR1 is SEHNR and CDR2 is FQNEAQ (reference sequence). Trimming removed 9 bases at V and 6 bases at J, with 18 bases between. The CDR3 has 13 residues. Unique molecular identifiers were incorporated when the TCRbeta library was constructed. Using its own MiXCR run on the PCR reads, TCRdb lists one record per CDR3 protein. The data hold over 400,000 distinct CDR3 sequences, with around 12% observed a single time. This chain links TRBV7-9 with TRBJ2-7; no reliable D call. The receptor was derived from a human donor who donated a stem cell graft to a child with combined immunodeficiency. Sequenced here: PBMCs from the stem cell graft donor, sampled from the stem cell graft. CDR3 sequence reads: CASVVGVGSEQYF. Here the CDR3 DNA reads TGTGCCAGTGTAGTAGGAGTTGGCTCCGAGCAGTACTTC. The complete variable domain, with remaining parts taken from reference TRBV7-9 and TRBJ2-7, reads DTGVSQNPRHKITKRGQNVTFRCDPISEHNRLYWYRQTLGQGPEFLTYFQNEAQLEKSRLLSDRFSAERPKGSFSTLEIQRTEQGDSAMYLCASVVGVGSEQYFGPGTRLTVT.